Listed here are 24 T cell receptor beta chains from one sample, sequenced in a study of PD-L1 blockade in urothelial cancer (dated by TCRdb to 2015 to 2018). The time point label corresponds to: peripheral blood 6 weeks after treatment start. The receptor library was made with the immunoSEQ multiplex PCR assay. TCRdb stores this immuneACCESS table with in-frame sequences only. Part of the clones is absent; in the studies checked, under half of the shortfall reflects unresolved V genes, and no reason is known for the rest. In this sample the table shows 75,000 to 95,000 clones, about 91% of which occur a single time. The ten biggest clones cover roughly 0.87% of the sample. The source material was PBMCs, sampled around atezolizumab (anti-PD-L1) treatment. These receptor sequences come from a woman of 80 years or more with urothelial cancer.

This rearrangement joins TRBV4-2 to TRBJ2-3; 12 nucleotides line up with TRBD1. The length of the CDR3 is 16 residues. The V gene's germline CDR1 is LGHNA and CDR2 YNFKEQ. The trim removed 1 base at V and 5 bases at J, leaving 4 bases unmatched. CDR3 protein: CASSQVGQGALDTQYF. CDR3 in DNA: TGTGCCAGCAGCCAAGTGGGACAGGGGGCCCTAGATACGCAGTATTTT.

The genes are TRBV18 and TRBJ1-1, with D unclear. Trimming cost V 2 bases and J 0 bases, with 13 bases left between them. CDR1 and CDR2 (germline): KGHSH, LQKENI. CDR3 size: 16 residues. The CDR3 protein is CASSPVAGSMNTEAFF. The CDR3 nucleotides read TGTGCCAGCTCACCAGTAGCTGGAAGCATGAACACTGAAGCTTTCTTT.

This clone was detected once. The CDR3 reads CASSVGGNEAFF. CDR3 in DNA: TGTGCCAGCAGCGTTGGGGGGAATGAAGCTTTCTTT. This chain connects TRBV7-3 to TRBJ1-1; weak D call: TRBD1 (5 bases). V was clipped by 5 bases and J by 7 bases, with 11 bases between them. The CDR3 is 12 residues long. Germline CDR1 SGHTA, CDR2 FQGTGA.

This chain uses TRBV2 with TRBJ2-3; 7 bases match TRBD2. The germline gives CDR1 SNHLY, CDR2 FYNNEI. The trim removed 6 bases at V and 11 bases at J, leaving 8 bases unmatched. The CDR3 runs 12 residues. The CDR3 loop reads CASRNLAERQYF. The CDR3 DNA sequence: TGTGCCAGCAGGAACCTAGCGGAAAGGCAGTATTTT. Full variable domain (remainder filled in from reference TRBV2 and TRBJ2-3): EPEVTQTPSHQVTQMGQEVILRCVPISNHLYFYWYRQILGQKVEFLVSFYNNEISEKSEIFDDQFSVERPDGSNFTLKIRSTKLEDSAMYFCASRNLAERQYFGPGTRLTVL.

CDR3 region: CASRLTGTSYNEQFF. CDR3 DNA: TGCGCCAGCAGACTGACAGGGACCTCCTACAATGAGCAGTTCTTC. The genes are TRBV5-1 and TRBJ2-1; 7 bases line up with TRBD1. This CDR3 has 15 amino acids. Germline values: CDR1 SGHRS, CDR2 YFSETQ. J gave up 0 bases and V 5 bases, and 5 bases lay outside the gene matches.

This clone was counted once. The gene calls are TRBV9 and TRBJ2-1, with 9 nucleotides matching TRBD2. Trimming at V came to 4 bases and at J to 7 bases, leaving 12 bases not matched to a gene. The germline V gene encodes CDR1 SGDLS and CDR2 YYNGEE. The CDR3 runs to 16 residues. CDR3 residues: CASSPRRLAGVNEQFF. For the CDR3, the DNA is TGTGCCAGCAGCCCCCGTCGATTAGCGGGAGTTAATGAGCAGTTCTTC.

The chain employs TRBV7-8 and TRBJ1-5; 11 bases are shared with TRBD1. The germline gives CDR1 SGHVS, CDR2 FQNEAQ. V lost 5 bases and J lost 6; bases outside the gene matches: 6. This CDR3 has 15 amino acids. CDR3 amino acids: CASSQMGQGGQPQHF. In DNA, the CDR3 is TGTGCCAGCAGCCAAATGGGACAGGGGGGTCAGCCCCAGCATTTT.

This chain links TRBV30 with TRBJ2-1; 8 nucleotides agree with TRBD2. Per the germline V gene, CDR1 is GTSNPN and CDR2 is SVGIG (reference sequence). The V gene end was trimmed by 4 bases and the J gene end by 0 bases; junction bases not matched to a gene: 5. The CDR3 is 15 residues long. CDR3 in amino acids: CAWNSGGGSYNEQFF. CDR3 bases: TGTGCCTGGAACTCGGGAGGGGGCTCCTACAATGAGCAGTTCTTC.

V and J are TRBV19 and TRBJ2-1; D call uncertain. The CDR3 extends over 13 amino acids. The V gene lost 3 bases and the J gene lost 6 bases, with 9 bases spanning the gap. Germline V gives CDR1 LNHDA, CDR2 SQIVND (reference sequence). This chain's CDR3 is CASSIPRSNEQFF. The CDR3 nucleotides read TGTGCCAGTAGTATCCCCAGGTCCAATGAGCAGTTCTTC.

The V gene is TRBV19, the J gene TRBJ2-7; no definite D call. The CDR3 is 13 residues long. The germline gives CDR1 LNHDA, CDR2 SQIVND (reference sequence). The V and J ends lost 2 bases and 6 bases respectively, with 11 bases between them. The CDR3 sequence: CASSINGLFEQYF. DNA for the CDR3: TGTGCCAGTAGTATAAACGGGTTGTTCGAGCAGTACTTC.

The chain has TRBV18 and TRBJ2-2; a weak D match, TRBD1 (6 bases). The length of the CDR3 is 14 residues. The V gene's germline CDR1 is KGHSH and CDR2 LQKENI. Trimming cost V 5 bases and J 1 base, with 8 bases left between them. CDR3 nucleotides: TGTGCCAGCTCATCGGGACAGAACACCGGGGAGCTGTTTTTT. Translating it yields CASSSGQNTGELFF.

This chain uses TRBV4-2 with TRBJ2-2, with TRBD1 identical over 8 bases. Germline CDR1 LGHNA, CDR2 YNFKEQ. V gave up 4 bases and J gave up 4 bases; unmatched junction bases: 5. There are 15 residues in the CDR3. CDR3: CASSLDRVGTGELFF. Written as DNA, the CDR3 is TGTGCCAGCAGCCTGGACAGGGTAGGCACCGGGGAGCTGTTTTTT.

The chain has TRBV19 and TRBJ1-5, with TRBD1 matching 7 bases. CDR1 is LNHDA, CDR2 SQIVND, per germline (reference sequence). The trim removed 7 bases at V and 4 bases at J, leaving 7 bases unmatched. The CDR3 length is 14 residues. The CDR3 DNA is TGTGCCAGTACTGGCAGGGGGGAAAATCAGCCCCAGCATTTT. This encodes CASTGRGENQPQHF.

The chain combines TRBV28 with TRBJ1-2; 7 bases are a match to TRBD1. Germline assignment: CDR1 MDHEN and CDR2 SYDVKM. Trimming cost V 6 bases and J 4 bases; bases outside gene matches: 5. The CDR3 is 13 residues long. In DNA, the CDR3 is TGTGCCAGCAGGGAGGGGACAGTCTATGGCTACACCTTC. It is translated as CASREGTVYGYTF.

The chain has TRBV6-1 and TRBJ1-1, with D maybe TRBD1 (6 bases). V was trimmed by 5 bases and J by 1 base, leaving 14 bases between them. The CDR3 consists of 15 residues. The germline CDR1 and CDR2 sequences are MNHNS and SASEGT. The CDR3 region is CASSQRQAGNTEAFF. The CDR3 bases are TGTGCCAGCAGTCAAAGACAGGCGGGGAACACTGAAGCTTTCTTT.

This chain uses TRBV19 with TRBJ2-1, with D perhaps TRBD1 or TRBD2 (5 bases each). Between the trimmed V and J ends, which lost 4 bases and 12 bases, there was a span of 19 bases. The CDR3 loop spans 14 amino acids. Germline-derived CDR1 and CDR2 are LNHDA and SQIVND (reference sequence). The CDR3, as DNA: TGTGCCAGTAGTACAGAGGGGCAGTCCCGTCGGCAGTTCTTC. Protein: CASSTEGQSRRQFF.

This chain connects TRBV5-4 to TRBJ2-3, with D tentatively TRBD2 (5 bases). CDR3 size: 12 residues. V was pared by 5 bases and J by 4 bases, with 8 bases between. The germline V gene has CDR1 SGHNT and CDR2 YYREEE (reference sequence). The CDR3 protein is CASRGVPDTQYF. The CDR3 nucleotides read TGTGCCAGCAGGGGAGTCCCAGATACGCAGTATTTT.

The CDR3 DNA is TGTGCCAGCAGCTTGGCCGGGACTAGCGAGCTCTACGAGCAGTACTTC. It encodes CASSLAGTSELYEQYF. This chain connects TRBV5-6 to TRBJ2-7; TRBD2 agrees at 10 bases. The J segment lost 3 bases and the V segment lost 0 bases, leaving 6 bases of the junction unmatched. Germline loops: CDR1 SGHDT, CDR2 YYEEEE. CDR3 length: 16 amino acids.

The V call is TRBV11-2, the J call TRBJ2-3, with no clear D. The CDR3 is 13 amino acids. CDR1 and CDR2 from the germline V gene are SGHAT and FQNNGV. V lost 0 bases to trimming and J lost 4 bases, with 5 bases between them. The CDR3 spells CASSLDRSDTQYF. In DNA, the CDR3 is TGTGCCAGCAGCTTAGATAGATCAGATACGCAGTATTTT.

V gene TRBV27 combines with J gene TRBJ1-2; no clear D gene. The CDR3 spans 12 residues. Trimming removed 2 bases from V and 5 bases from J, with 6 bases in between. Germline values: CDR1 MNHEY, CDR2 SMNVEV (reference sequence). The CDR3 DNA is TGTGCCAGCAGTTTACGCGGGTATGGCTACACCTTC. Encoded protein: CASSLRGYGYTF.

The chain links TRBV27 to TRBJ1-1; no clear D. Trimming pared 6 bases from V and 4 bases from J, leaving 21 bases between. Germline CDR1 MNHEY, CDR2 SMNVEV (reference sequence). This CDR3 comprises 16 residues. Here the CDR3 reads CASSYLSGTRGTEAFF. The CDR3, as DNA: TGTGCCAGCAGCTACTTATCAGGAACCCGGGGCACTGAAGCTTTCTTT.

V and J are TRBV5-6 and TRBJ2-3; 7 positions match TRBD1. The germline CDR1 and CDR2 sequences are SGHDT and YYEEEE. The CDR3 has 15 amino acids. Germline trimming cut 4 bases from V and 6 bases from J; bases unmatched to any gene: 11. This CDR3 reads CASSERTGTVDTQYF. CDR3 in DNA: TGTGCCAGCAGCGAGAGGACAGGTACGGTCGATACGCAGTATTTT.

The chain recombines TRBV7-3 with TRBJ1-3; no reliable D call. Germline V gene data show CDR1 as SGHTA and CDR2 as FQGTGA. The CDR3 runs 12 residues. V was clipped by 6 bases and J by 4 bases, with 7 bases between them. DNA of the CDR3: TGTGCCAGCAGTCAACACGGAAACACCATATATTTT. This codes for CASSQHGNTIYF.

V and J are TRBV5-1 and TRBJ1-1; 8 nucleotides agree with TRBD1. The V and J ends lost 4 bases and 4 bases, in that order; junction bases with no gene match: 6. Germline-derived CDR1 and CDR2 are SGHRS and YFSETQ. This CDR3 is 14 amino acids long. The CDR3: CASSPRTGTTEAFF. The CDR3 nucleotides are TGCGCCAGCAGCCCAAGGACAGGGACCACTGAAGCTTTCTTT.